Below, 32 T cell receptor beta chains from the same sample are listed, as sequenced in a study of control samples from healthy donors and cancer patients. Sequenced by immunoSEQ multiplex PCR; TCRdb stores in-frame clones only, minus some. The sample yields 390,000 or so clones, approximately 90% seen once. Specimen: PBMCs. These receptors were obtained from a man aged 40-55 years with head and neck cancer.

CDR3: CASSRGLAGTNEQFF. Here the CDR3 DNA reads TGCGCCAGCAGCCGTGGACTAGCGGGTACAAATGAGCAGTTCTTC. The J gene is TRBJ2-1, the V gene TRBV4-3; 11 bases align to TRBD2. V lost 4 bases and J lost 7; bases outside the gene matches: 6. Germline CDR1 is LGHNA and CDR2 is YSLEER. The CDR3 extends over 15 amino acids.

J is TRBJ1-5 and V is TRBV5-1; TRBD1 matches 7 bases. There are 15 residues in the CDR3. V dropped 3 bases and J dropped 0; count of bases not matched to a gene: 3. Looked up from germline, CDR1 is SGHRS and CDR2 is YFSETQ. This CDR3 reads CASSSGTDSNQPQHF. In nucleotides, the CDR3 is TGCGCCAGCAGCTCTGGGACAGATAGCAATCAGCCCCAGCATTTT.

The CDR3 DNA reads TGTGCCAGCAGGAACCCAAGGGGGGAACAATACAATGAGCAGTTCTTC. It codes for CASRNPRGEQYNEQFF. The genes are TRBV3-1 (or the pseudogene TRBV3-2) and TRBJ2-1; tentatively, D is TRBD1 or TRBD2 (6 bases each). The CDR3 has 16 residues. Deletions cut 6 bases from V and 4 bases from J, with 19 bases between. Per germline, CDR1 LGHDT and CDR2 YNNKEL (reference sequence).

The chain employs TRBV6-5 and TRBJ1-1, with D perhaps TRBD1 (5 bases). The CDR3 has 15 amino acids. V dropped 5 bases and J dropped 1 base, with 14 bases sitting between them. Germline V CDR1 and CDR2: MNHEY, SVGAGI. CDR3: CASSPGGGRNTEAFF. The CDR3 DNA follows: TGTGCCAGCAGTCCAGGTGGGGGGAGGAACACTGAAGCTTTCTTT.

This clone has just one count. The chain employs TRBV5-1 and TRBJ1-6, with unresolved D. The CDR3 is made up of 16 amino acids. CDR1 and CDR2 (germline): SGHRS, YFSETQ. V was cut by 0 bases and J by 3 bases, with 10 bases left in between. CDR3 protein: CASSLAGPVYNSPLHF. CDR3 nucleotides: TGCGCCAGCAGCTTGGCGGGCCCCGTCTATAATTCACCCCTCCACTTT.

This chain connects TRBV5-4 to TRBJ2-3, with TRBD2 matching over 8 bases. Germline V gives CDR1 SGHNT, CDR2 YYREEE (reference sequence). The CDR3 extends over 16 amino acids. The junction had 7 bases not matched to a gene; V was cut back by 4 bases and J by 0 bases. In DNA form, the CDR3 reads TGTGCCAGCAGCGGCGCCCCTAGCGGGAGCACAGATACGCAGTATTTT. Amino acid sequence: CASSGAPSGSTDTQYF.

The J gene is TRBJ2-5, the V gene TRBV7-2; TRBD2 aligns across 13 bases. The CDR3 is 16 residues long. V was clipped by 0 bases and J by 2 bases; unmatched bases: 0. Germline V CDR1 and CDR2: SGHTA, FQGNSA. CDR3 loop: CASSLALAGGQETQYF. CDR3 DNA sequence: TGTGCCAGCAGCTTAGCACTAGCGGGGGGGCAAGAGACCCAGTACTTC.

The CDR3 nucleotides are TGTGCCAGCAGTACGTCTACACGGAACACCGGGGAGCTGTTTTTT. Amino acid sequence: CASSTSTRNTGELFF. V and J are TRBV27 and TRBJ2-2; D unresolved. CDR1 MNHEY and CDR2 SMNVEV come from the germline V gene (reference sequence). The CDR3 consists of 15 residues. V was clipped by 5 bases and J by 1 base, with 11 bases between them.

This clone occurred once. This chain uses TRBV6-6 with TRBJ1-4; TRBD1 agrees at 7 bases. Unmatched junction bases numbered 7, after V lost 1 base and J lost 8 bases. Germline CDR1 and CDR2: MNHNY and SVGAGI (reference sequence). The CDR3 is made up of 15 amino acids. The CDR3 DNA is TGTGCCAGCAGTTACTACACTAGGGGGCCGGAAAAACTGTTTTTT. It is translated as CASSYYTRGPEKLFF.

The chain is built from TRBV5-6 and TRBJ1-4; D perhaps matches TRBD1 (5 bases). In germline, CDR1 is SGHDT, CDR2 YYEEEE. CDR3 length equals 17 residues. V shed 4 bases and J shed 7 bases, with 23 bases lying between them. The CDR3 nucleotides are TGTGCCAGCAGCCCGCGTGTTAGGAAAGGGGAGATTGAAAAACTGTTTTTT. Its translation: CASSPRVRKGEIEKLFF.

The chain uses TRBV18 and TRBJ2-3, with 7 nucleotides matching TRBD1. The ends lost 2 bases at V and 3 bases at J; junction bases unmatched: 2. Germline V CDR1 and CDR2: KGHSH, LQKENI. The CDR3 covers 14 residues. In DNA form, the CDR3 reads TGTGCCAGCTCACCAGACAGGGTGACAGATACGCAGTATTTT. This translates into CASSPDRVTDTQYF.

The chain employs TRBV15 and TRBJ1-2, with a possible D match to TRBD1 (6 bases). The CDR3 runs 14 residues. Germline CDR1 is LNHNV and CDR2 is YYDKDF (reference sequence). V shed 0 bases and J shed 4 bases, with 9 bases lying between them. As DNA, the CDR3 is TGTGCCACCAGCAGAGATGCCAGGGGCTATGGCTACACCTTC. Amino acid sequence: CATSRDARGYGYTF.

The CDR3 DNA sequence: TGTGCCAGCAAGATACGGGGGCAGACCACAGATACGCAGTATTTT. It is translated as CASKIRGQTTDTQYF. V usage is TRBV28 and J usage is TRBJ2-3; TRBD1 or TRBD2 may be the D gene (6 bases each). Per the germline V gene, CDR1 is MDHEN and CDR2 is SYDVKM. This CDR3 has 15 amino acids. V shed 7 bases and J shed 2 bases, with 16 bases lying between them.

The chain uses TRBV7-3 and TRBJ2-3; 7 nucleotides line up with TRBD2. Trimming at V came to 2 bases and at J to 2 bases, leaving 4 bases not matched to a gene. Germline V gives CDR1 SGHTA, CDR2 FQGTGA. CDR3 length equals 15 residues. The CDR3 region is CASSLGGSHTDTQYF. The CDR3 DNA reads as TGTGCCAGCAGCTTAGGCGGGAGTCACACAGATACGCAGTATTTT.

This sequence joins TRBV25-1 and TRBJ1-4; a possible D gene is TRBD1 (5 bases). V was clipped by 3 bases and J by 2 bases, with 16 bases between them. Germline V gene sequence: CDR1 MGHDK, CDR2 SYGVNS. The CDR3 contains 17 residues. CDR3 bases: TGTGCCAGCAGTGATGGGGGACTCGGGCAGACTAATGAAAAACTGTTTTTT. As protein: CASSDGGLGQTNEKLFF.

This clone was recorded a few times. The genes are TRBV7-8 and TRBJ1-5; D gene ambiguous. CDR1 SGHVS and CDR2 FQNEAQ come from the germline V gene. V was shortened by 1 base and J by 3 bases, with 1 base between the two germline ends. The CDR3 totals 12 residues. The CDR3 DNA follows: TGTGCCAGCAGCTTAGTCAATCAGCCCCAGCATTTT. Translated: CASSLVNQPQHF. The whole variable domain, remainder taken from reference TRBV7-8 and TRBJ1-5, is GAGVSQSPRYKVAKRGQDVALRCDPISGHVSLFWYQQALGQGPEFLTYFQNEAQLDKSGLPSDRFFAERPEGSVSTLKIQRTQQEDSAVYLCASSLVNQPQHFGDGTRLSIL.

The gene calls are TRBV24-1 and TRBJ1-4; no reliable D call. Germline-derived CDR1 and CDR2 are KGHDR and SFDVKD. The CDR3 spans 15 residues. With 7 bases removed from V and 2 bases from J, the gap between germline ends came to 13 bases. The CDR3 DNA follows: TGTGCCACCAGCGACCCAGCAGCGACTAATGAAAAACTGTTTTTT. It yields the protein CATSDPAATNEKLFF.

This clone is a singleton in its sample. The chain employs TRBV6-5 and TRBJ1-2; 8 positions agree with TRBD1. The CDR3 extends over 15 amino acids. V was clipped by 6 bases and J by 4 bases; unmatched bases: 10. Germline V gene sequence: CDR1 MNHEY, CDR2 SVGAGI. Here the CDR3 DNA reads TGTGCCAGCAGGTCCCGGGCAGGGGGCCTCTATGGCTACACCTTC. Its translation: CASRSRAGGLYGYTF.

The chain employs TRBV5-1 and TRBJ2-7, with D perhaps being TRBD1 or TRBD2 (5 bases each). Trimming cost V 0 bases and J 3 bases, with 16 bases left between them. Per germline, CDR1 SGHRS and CDR2 YFSETQ. The CDR3 is 16 residues long. The CDR3 coding sequence is TGCGCCAGCAGCTTGGAATGGAGGACAAGCCTCTACGAGCAGTACTTC. Its translation: CASSLEWRTSLYEQYF.

This clone was detected only once. The rearrangement uses TRBV19 and TRBJ1-2; D is unresolved. Trimming removed 3 bases at V and 4 bases at J, with 18 bases between. Germline CDR1 and CDR2: LNHDA and SQIVND (reference sequence). This CDR3 is 16 amino acids long. Written as DNA, the CDR3 is TGTGCCAGTAGTATGACCGCTGGGATTTCGGGCTATGGCTACACCTTC. Protein: CASSMTAGISGYGYTF.

This chain uses TRBV4-1 with TRBJ2-7, with TRBD1 matching 8 bases. The CDR3 has 16 amino acids. CDR1 is MGHRA and CDR2 is YSYEKL in the germline V gene. The J segment lost 6 bases and the V segment lost 4 bases, leaving 14 bases of the junction unmatched. Here the CDR3 reads CASSLSSLRGPIEQYF. The CDR3 DNA reads TGCGCCAGCAGCCTAAGTTCTCTCAGGGGGCCCATCGAGCAGTACTTC.

This CDR3 reads CASSYRHNTEAFF. The CDR3 region has the DNA TGTGCCAGCAGCTATCGACACAACACTGAAGCTTTCTTT. This sequence joins TRBV5-8 and TRBJ1-1, with D hard to call. V lost 3 bases, J lost 2 bases, and 8 bases lay in between. Germline-derived CDR1 and CDR2 are SGHTS and YDEGEE. This CDR3 spans 13 amino acids.

The CDR3 region is CATSDPSNEQFF. CDR3 sequence (DNA): TGTGCCACCAGTGACCCCTCAAATGAGCAGTTCTTC. The chain joins TRBV24-1 to TRBJ2-1; D is uncertain. The CDR3 spans 12 residues. Per the germline V gene, CDR1 is KGHDR and CDR2 is SFDVKD. Trimming cost V 4 bases and J 7 bases, with 7 bases left between them.

The rearrangement uses TRBV19 and TRBJ2-2; TRBD2 agrees at 13 bases. CDR1 is LNHDA, CDR2 SQIVND, per germline (reference sequence). Losses at the gene ends were 10 bases for V and 7 bases for J; bases not matched to a gene: 9. This CDR3 spans 15 amino acids. The CDR3 reads CATLGLAGAGGELFF. CDR3 DNA sequence: TGTGCCACCCTAGGACTAGCGGGAGCGGGCGGGGAGCTGTTTTTT.

The V and J genes are TRBV6-4 and TRBJ1-2; 12 bases align to TRBD1. The CDR3 runs 14 residues. V lost 6 bases, J lost 2 bases, and 1 base stayed unmatched. Germline-derived CDR1 and CDR2 are MRHNA and SNTAGT. The chain's CDR3 is CASRGTGGNYGYTF. The CDR3 nucleotides read TGTGCCAGCAGGGGGACAGGGGGCAACTATGGCTACACCTTC.

The chain couples TRBV7-8 to TRBJ2-1; 7 bases match TRBD2. V shed 0 bases, J shed 10 bases, and the junction held 12 bases outside the gene matches. The CDR3 has 16 amino acids. Germline values: CDR1 SGHVS, CDR2 FQNEAQ. CDR3 region: CASSLAQGQRGREQFF. The CDR3 DNA reads TGTGCCAGCAGCTTAGCGCAGGGCCAGCGGGGTAGAGAGCAGTTCTTC.

This chain uses TRBV7-9 with TRBJ2-2, with 10 bases fitting TRBD1. The CDR3 extends over 16 amino acids. Germline V gives CDR1 SEHNR, CDR2 FQNEAQ (reference sequence). Germline trimming cut 5 bases from V and 2 bases from J; bases unmatched to any gene: 5. CDR3 DNA sequence: TGTGCCAGCAGCCTCCAGACAGGGGGCAACACCGGGGAGCTGTTTTTT. Translated, it gives CASSLQTGGNTGELFF. Combining the CDR3 with reference TRBV7-9 and TRBJ2-2 gives the whole variable domain DTGVSQNPRHKITKRGQNVTFRCDPISEHNRLYWYRQTLGQGPEFLTYFQNEAQLEKSRLLSDRFSAERPKGSFSTLEIQRTEQGDSAMYLCASSLQTGGNTGELFFGEGSRLTVL.

In regard to this clone: This may be a read error: a much more frequent sequence differs by one nucleotide. The same CDR3 is also encoded by other DNA sequences in this sample. The chain uses TRBV2 and TRBJ2-1; a possible D gene is TRBD1 (5 bases). The CDR3 runs 16 residues. The ends were cut back, 4 bases at V and 5 bases at J, with 18 bases in the middle. CDR1 SNHLY and CDR2 FYNNEI come from the germline V gene. CDR3: CASSVEWQGSDNEQFF. In DNA, the CDR3 is TGTGCCAGCAGTGTGGAGTGGCAGGGTTCCGACAATGAGCAGTTCTTC.

The chain carries TRBV7-2 and TRBJ2-7; D unresolved. The CDR3 sequence is 12 residues long. CDR1 and CDR2 from the germline V gene are SGHTA and FQGNSA. V dropped 5 bases and J dropped 4 bases, with 9 bases sitting between them. CDR3 nucleotide sequence: TGTGCCAGCAGCAAAACAGAGTACGAGCAGTACTTC. Translated: CASSKTEYEQYF. The full variable domain, its missing parts supplied by reference TRBV7-2 and TRBJ2-7, is GAGVSQSPSNKVTEKGKDVELRCDPISGHTALYWYRQSLGQGLEFLIYFQGNSAPDKSGLPSDRFSAERTGGSVSTLTIQRTQQEDSAVYLCASSKTEYEQYFGPGTRLTVT.

This rearrangement joins TRBV27 to TRBJ1-6; 8 positions agree with TRBD1. J gave up 9 bases and V 1 base, and 14 bases lay outside the gene matches. CDR1 is MNHEY, CDR2 SMNVEV, per germline (reference sequence). The CDR3 has 18 amino acids. CDR3 DNA: TGTGCCAGCAGTTTATATGTCCCGGTGGGGGGGACAGGTTCACCCCTCCACTTT. It is translated as CASSLYVPVGGTGSPLHF.

V gene TRBV11-2 combines with J gene TRBJ2-3, with no clear D. V was shortened by 2 bases and J by 1 base, with 10 bases between the two germline ends. CDR3 length equals 15 residues. Germline CDR1 reads SGHAT; CDR2 reads FQNNGV. The CDR3 spells CASSLTPGGTDTQYF. The CDR3 coding sequence is TGTGCCAGCAGCTTAACCCCAGGAGGCACAGATACGCAGTATTTT.

The genes are TRBV5-6 and TRBJ2-5; TRBD2 might be the D (5 bases). V was trimmed by 0 bases and J by 4 bases, leaving 10 bases between them. This CDR3 is built from 14 residues. The germline V gene encodes CDR1 SGHDT and CDR2 YYEEEE. This CDR3 reads CASSLGDYRETQYF. CDR3 DNA: TGTGCCAGCAGCTTGGGCGACTATAGAGAGACCCAGTACTTC.